This T cell receptor (beta chain) comes out of a study of chemoradiotherapy in HPV16-positive cancers. This CDR3 comprises 20 residues. CDR1 is LNHNV, CDR2 YYDKDF, per germline (reference sequence). V trimming: 3 bases; J trimming: 1 base; junction bases outside the gene matches: 14. Some clones are missing from TCRdb's copy, which holds only in-frame ones; the method was immunoSEQ multiplex PCR. The sample has more than 30,000 clones; around 89% are singletons. This TCR derives from a human donor with HPV-associated anogenital cancer. Sequencing used blood, obtained from a patient who underwent chemoradiotherapy. This chain uses TRBV15 with TRBJ2-6; 8 nucleotides align to TRBD2. CDR3 loop: CATSRTSGAGGISGANVLTF. The CDR3 DNA reads as TGTGCCACCAGCAGGACCTCTGGCGCGGGGGGAATATCTGGGGCCAACGTCCTGACTTTC.